The clone carrying this T cell receptor beta chain was detected many times. The cDNA came from 5'RACE, which used 10-nucleotide random UMIs. TCRdb reprocessed the 5' RACE reads via MiXCR and lists one record per CDR3 protein. The top ten hold roughly 1.4% of the sample, which has approximately 50,000 distinct CDR3 sequences, 4.5% to 7% seen once. The CDR3 has 16 amino acids. Looked up from germline, CDR1 is MNHEY and CDR2 is SVGAGI. Trimming took 4 bases from V and 8 from J; bases not matched to a gene: 15. This sample is drawn from a study of neurological immune-mediated disorders. Study at large: Relapsing-remitting disease affected 31, and secondary progressive 3, of roughly 35 multiple sclerosis patients.

The TCR sequence derives from a woman under 30 with multiple sclerosis. Material for sequencing was CD4+ T cells from blood. This chain joins TRBV6-5 and TRBJ1-1, with 8 positions matching TRBD1. The CDR3 loop reads CASSSAGTGPGGEAFF. In nucleotides, the CDR3 is TGTGCCAGCAGTTCCGCCGGGACAGGTCCGGGGGGCGAAGCTTTCTTT.